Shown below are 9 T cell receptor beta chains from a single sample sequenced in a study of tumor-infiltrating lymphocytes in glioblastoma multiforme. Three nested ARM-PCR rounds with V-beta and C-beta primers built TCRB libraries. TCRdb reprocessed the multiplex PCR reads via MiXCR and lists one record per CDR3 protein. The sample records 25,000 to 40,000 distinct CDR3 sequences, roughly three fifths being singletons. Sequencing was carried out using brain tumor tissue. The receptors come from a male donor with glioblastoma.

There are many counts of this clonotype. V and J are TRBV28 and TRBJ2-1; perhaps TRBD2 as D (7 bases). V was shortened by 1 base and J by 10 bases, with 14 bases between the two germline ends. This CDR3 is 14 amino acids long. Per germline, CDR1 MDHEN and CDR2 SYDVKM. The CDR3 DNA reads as TGTGCCAGCAGTTTATCGGGGGGCTTTGGGGAGCAGTTCTTC. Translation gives CASSLSGGFGEQFF.

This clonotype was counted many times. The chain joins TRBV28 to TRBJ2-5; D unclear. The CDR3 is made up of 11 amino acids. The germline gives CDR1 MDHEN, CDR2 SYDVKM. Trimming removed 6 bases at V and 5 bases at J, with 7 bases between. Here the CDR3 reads CASRIRETQYF. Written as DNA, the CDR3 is TGTGCCAGCAGGATCCGGGAGACCCAGTACTTC. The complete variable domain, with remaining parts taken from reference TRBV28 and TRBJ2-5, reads DVKVTQSSRYLVKRTGEKVFLECVQDMDHENMFWYRQDPGLGLRLIYFSYDVKMKEKGDIPEGYSVSREKKERFSLILESASTNQTSMYLCASRIRETQYFGPGTRLLVL.

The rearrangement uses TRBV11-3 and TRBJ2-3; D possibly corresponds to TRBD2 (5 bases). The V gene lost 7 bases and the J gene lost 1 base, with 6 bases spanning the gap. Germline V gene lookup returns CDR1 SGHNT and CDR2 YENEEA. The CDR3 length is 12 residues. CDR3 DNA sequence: TGTGCCAGCACCGGGGGCACAGATACGCAGTATTTT. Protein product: CASTGGTDTQYF.

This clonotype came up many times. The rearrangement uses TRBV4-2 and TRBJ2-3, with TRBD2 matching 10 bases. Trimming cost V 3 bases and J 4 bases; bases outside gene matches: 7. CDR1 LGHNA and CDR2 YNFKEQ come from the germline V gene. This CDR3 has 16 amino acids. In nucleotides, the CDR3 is TGTGCCAGCAGCCAGGAAAGCGGGGGGGGGCCAGATACGCAGTATTTT. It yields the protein CASSQESGGGPDTQYF.

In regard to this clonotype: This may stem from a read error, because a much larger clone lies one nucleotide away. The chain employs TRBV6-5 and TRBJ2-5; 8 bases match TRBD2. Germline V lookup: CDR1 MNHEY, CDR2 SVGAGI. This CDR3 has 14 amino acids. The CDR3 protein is CASSYKAGGETQHF. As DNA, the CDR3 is TGTGCCAGCAGTTACAAGGCGGGAGGAGAGACCCAGCACTTC.

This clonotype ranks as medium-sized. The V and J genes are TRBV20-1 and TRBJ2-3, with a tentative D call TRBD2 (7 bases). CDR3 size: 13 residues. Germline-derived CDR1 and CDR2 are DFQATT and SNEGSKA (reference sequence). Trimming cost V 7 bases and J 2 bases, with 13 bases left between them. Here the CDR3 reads CSGGGGDTDTQYF. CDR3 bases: TGCAGTGGGGGGGGCGGAGACACAGATACGCAGTATTTT.

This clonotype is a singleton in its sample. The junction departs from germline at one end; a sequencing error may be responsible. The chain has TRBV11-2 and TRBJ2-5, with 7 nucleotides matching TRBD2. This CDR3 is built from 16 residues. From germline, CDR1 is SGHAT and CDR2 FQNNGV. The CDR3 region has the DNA TGTGCCAGCAGCACCTCGGGACTTGCGGGAGCGGAGACCCAATACTTC. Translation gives CASSTSGLAGAETQYF.

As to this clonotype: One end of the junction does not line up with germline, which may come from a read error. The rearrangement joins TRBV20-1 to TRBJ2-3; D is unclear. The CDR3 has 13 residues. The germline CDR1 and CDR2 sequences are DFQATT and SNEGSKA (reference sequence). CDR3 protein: CGAISANTDTQYF. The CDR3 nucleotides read TGCGGTGCTATTTCCGCGAACACAGATACGCAGTATTTT.

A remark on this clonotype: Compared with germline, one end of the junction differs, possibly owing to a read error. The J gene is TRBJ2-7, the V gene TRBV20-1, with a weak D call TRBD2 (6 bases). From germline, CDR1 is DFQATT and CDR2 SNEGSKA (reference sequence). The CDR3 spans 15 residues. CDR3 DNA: TGCAGTGCCCTGGGGATTCTAGCGACCCCCCACGAGCAGCACTTC. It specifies CSALGILATPHEQHF.